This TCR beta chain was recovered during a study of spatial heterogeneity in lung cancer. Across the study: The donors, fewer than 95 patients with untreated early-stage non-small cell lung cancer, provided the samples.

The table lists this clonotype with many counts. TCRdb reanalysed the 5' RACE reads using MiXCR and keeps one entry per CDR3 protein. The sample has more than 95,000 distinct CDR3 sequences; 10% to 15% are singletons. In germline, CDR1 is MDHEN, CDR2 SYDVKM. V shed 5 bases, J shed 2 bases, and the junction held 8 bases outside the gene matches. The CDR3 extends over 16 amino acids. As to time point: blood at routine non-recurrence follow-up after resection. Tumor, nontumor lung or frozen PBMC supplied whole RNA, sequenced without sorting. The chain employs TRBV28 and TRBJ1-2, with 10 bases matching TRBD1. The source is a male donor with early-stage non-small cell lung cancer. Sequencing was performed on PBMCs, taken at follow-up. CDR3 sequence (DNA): TGTGCCAGCAGTCCGGTCCCGGGACAGGGGAACTATGGCTACACCTTC. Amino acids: CASSPVPGQGNYGYTF.